This is a list of T cell receptor beta chains from one sample in a study of blood T cell repertoires in COVID-19. TCRdb's copy holds only in-frame clones and misses some; the assay was immunoSEQ multiplex PCR. The sample yields approximately 450,000 clones, around 91% seen once. Sequenced input: PBMCs or T cells enriched from blood (not recorded which). Receptors originate from a man aged 25 to 45 who had recovered from COVID-19. CDR3s include the opening cysteine and the closing phenylalanine or tryptophan. Each record gives: V gene, clone size, J gene, D gene, CDR3 protein, CDR3 DNA. A D gene is named only where the DNA matches it firmly. Only part of the rows carry a size: once, few, many, or a class if the clone is expanded.

>TRBV7-3|NA|TRBJ2-3|TRBD1
CASSSGTGVMSDTQYF
TGTGCCAGCAGTAGCGGGACAGGGGTAATGTCAGATACGCAGTATTTT
>TRBV18|NA|TRBJ2-5|TRBD2
CASSLSAPSGEETQYF
TGTGCCAGCTCACTAAGTGCTCCTAGCGGGGAAGAGACCCAGTACTTC
>TRBV9|NA|TRBJ2-7|TRBD1
CASSVDSGGAEQYF
TGTGCCAGCAGCGTAGATTCAGGGGGCGCCGAGCAGTACTTC
>TRBV14|NA|TRBJ1-1|NA
CASSQSVNTEAFF
TGTGCCAGCAGCCAATCCGTGAACACTGAAGCTTTCTTT
>TRBV5-6|NA|TRBJ2-5|NA
CASSYRSGEQETQYF
TGTGCCAGCAGCTACCGATCCGGGGAACAAGAGACCCAGTACTTC
>TRBV18|NA|TRBJ2-3|NA
CASSPLTSTDTQYF
TGTGCCAGCTCACCACTTACTAGCACAGATACGCAGTATTTT
>TRBV7-3|NA|TRBJ2-1|TRBD1
CASSYGQGGEQFF
TGTGCCAGCAGCTACGGACAGGGCGGGGAGCAGTTCTTC
>TRBV5-1|NA|TRBJ1-3|TRBD1
CASSFVGQGAGNTIYF
TGCGCCAGCAGCTTCGTCGGACAGGGGGCTGGAAACACCATATATTTT
>TRBV28|NA|TRBJ1-2|TRBD1
CASSPGGTNYGYTF
TGTGCCAGCAGTCCAGGGGGTACTAACTATGGCTACACCTTC
>TRBV19|NA|TRBJ2-7|TRBD1
CASSAAGTGSHEQYF
TGTGCCAGTAGTGCAGCCGGGACAGGGTCCCACGAGCAGTACTTC
>TRBV3-1/TRBV3-2|NA|TRBJ1-2|NA
CASSQIGRDYGYTF
TGTGCCAGCAGCCAAATTGGCAGGGACTATGGCTACACCTTC
>TRBV19|few|TRBJ1-3|NA
CASMKGASSGNTIYF
TGTGCCAGTATGAAAGGGGCCAGCTCTGGAAACACCATATATTTT
>TRBV4-2|NA|TRBJ1-3|NA
CASQRDFLSGNTIYF
TGTGCCAGCCAACGGGACTTTCTTTCTGGAAACACCATATATTTT
>TRBV4-2|NA|TRBJ2-3|TRBD2
CASSQWGLAGGTDTQYF
TGTGCCAGCAGCCAATGGGGACTAGCGGGAGGGACAGATACGCAGTATTTT
>TRBV7-2|NA|TRBJ2-2|NA
CASSFKRNTGELFF
TGTGCCAGCAGCTTCAAGAGGAACACCGGGGAGCTGTTTTTT
>TRBV4-2|NA|TRBJ1-1|NA
CASSPGQPKAFF
TGTGCCAGCAGCCCAGGACAGCCTAAAGCTTTCTTT
>TRBV5-1|NA|TRBJ2-7|TRBD2
CASSSGAGTSGDEQYF
TGCGCCAGCAGCTCAGGGGCTGGGACTAGCGGTGACGAGCAGTACTTC
>TRBV28|NA|TRBJ1-1|NA
CASSPGAGPNTEAFF
TGTGCCAGCAGCCCCGGAGCGGGGCCGAACACTGAAGCTTTCTTT
>TRBV19|once|TRBJ2-2|TRBD2
CASSIVTLAGGIGELFF
TGTGCCAGTAGTATAGTAACCCTAGCGGGAGGTATCGGGGAGCTGTTTTTT
>TRBV28|NA|TRBJ1-1|NA
CASSFRQNTEAFF
TGTGCCAGCAGTTTCAGGCAGAACACTGAAGCTTTCTTT
>TRBV3-1/TRBV3-2|NA|TRBJ1-1|NA
CASSRRGVNTEAFF
TGTGCCAGCAGCCGCAGAGGAGTGAACACTGAAGCTTTCTTT
>TRBV4-2|once|TRBJ2-2|TRBD2
CASSQASGRASLYTGELFF
TGTGCCAGCAGCCAAGCTAGCGGGAGGGCCAGTTTATACACCGGGGAGCTGTTTTTT
>TRBV30|NA|TRBJ1-1|NA
CAWSSSTEAFF
TGTGCCTGGAGTTCGTCCACTGAAGCTTTCTTT
>TRBV4-2|NA|TRBJ2-1|TRBD2
CASSPELAGSYNEQFF
TGTGCCAGCAGCCCGGAACTAGCGGGAAGTTACAATGAGCAGTTCTTC
>TRBV2|NA|TRBJ1-1|NA
CASTQEASMNTEAFF
TGTGCCAGCACCCAGGAGGCCAGCATGAACACTGAAGCTTTCTTT
>TRBV7-3|NA|TRBJ2-1|TRBD2
CASSLGREGLFEQFF
TGTGCCAGCAGCTTAGGGCGGGAGGGCCTCTTTGAGCAGTTCTTC
>TRBV5-1|NA|TRBJ2-6|NA
CASSLGKTGAGANVLTF
TGCGCCAGCAGCTTGGGTAAGACAGGTGCGGGGGCCAACGTCCTGACTTTC
>TRBV30|NA|TRBJ2-7|NA
CAWSHLDRIDEQYF
TGTGCCTGGAGTCATTTAGACAGGATCGACGAGCAGTACTTC
>TRBV30|NA|TRBJ1-1|NA
CAWSARQAGAFF
TGTGCCTGGAGTGCCCGACAGGCAGGAGCTTTCTTT
>TRBV6-6|NA|TRBJ2-1|TRBD1
CASYSTGGRGEQFF
TGTGCCAGCTATTCTACAGGGGGCAGGGGTGAGCAGTTCTTC
>TRBV29-1|NA|TRBJ2-1|NA
CSVWDNYNEQFF
TGCAGCGTTTGGGACAACTACAATGAGCAGTTCTTC
>TRBV12-3/TRBV12-4|once|TRBJ2-7|NA
CASSFGAGEYF
TGTGCCAGCAGTTTTGGAGCAGGGGAGTACTTC
>TRBV19|NA|TRBJ1-5|TRBD1
CATGQGNNQPQHF
TGTGCCACAGGACAGGGAAACAATCAGCCCCAGCATTTT
>TRBV3-1/TRBV3-2|NA|TRBJ1-2|NA
CASSQDLGRVGGYTF
TGTGCCAGCAGCCAAGATCTTGGCAGGGTCGGTGGCTACACCTTC
>TRBV18|NA|TRBJ2-6|NA
CASSPFEVTGANVLTF
TGTGCCAGCTCACCATTTGAGGTTACTGGGGCCAACGTCCTGACTTTC
>TRBV5-8|NA|TRBJ1-1|TRBD1
CASSLSGTGNTEAFF
TGTGCCAGCAGCCTCTCGGGGACAGGGAACACTGAAGCTTTCTTT
>TRBV5-1|NA|TRBJ2-3|TRBD2
CASGVTSVSQYSTDTQYF
TGCGCCAGCGGAGTGACTAGCGTCTCCCAATATAGCACAGATACGCAGTATTTT
>TRBV7-6|few|TRBJ2-7|TRBD1
CASSSGQGAREQYF
TGTGCCAGCAGCTCGGGACAGGGGGCGCGCGAGCAGTACTTC
>TRBV28|NA|TRBJ1-5|TRBD1
CASSLGRGYSNQPQHF
TGTGCCAGCAGTTTAGGCAGGGGGTATAGCAATCAGCCCCAGCATTTT
>TRBV3-1/TRBV3-2|NA|TRBJ1-3|TRBD1
CASSQGGTGGQTGNTIYF
TGTGCCAGCAGCCAAGGTGGGACAGGGGGCCAAACTGGAAACACCATATATTTT
>TRBV3-1/TRBV3-2|NA|TRBJ1-3|NA
CASSQTGGNTIYF
TGTGCCAGCAGCCAGACGGGAGGAAACACCATATATTTT
>TRBV27|few|TRBJ1-2|NA
CASSPLTGPNYGYTF
TGTGCCAGCAGCCCACTGACAGGCCCAAACTATGGCTACACCTTC
>TRBV28|NA|TRBJ2-2|TRBD1
CASSSGQPNTGELFF
TGTGCCAGCAGTTCGGGACAGCCGAACACCGGGGAGCTGTTTTTT
>TRBV5-4|NA|TRBJ2-4|TRBD2
CASSSGGSGNFLAKNIQYF
TGTGCCAGCAGCTCGGGGGGGAGCGGGAATTTCCTAGCCAAAAACATTCAGTACTTC
>TRBV10-1|NA|TRBJ2-1|TRBD1
CASWDRYKLLEPHGQFF
TGCGCCAGCTGGGACAGATATAAGCTCCTCGAGCCCCATGGGCAGTTCTTC
>TRBV2|NA|TRBJ1-1|NA
CASSEARGGMNTEAFF
TGTGCCAGCAGTGAAGCTAGGGGAGGCATGAACACTGAAGCTTTCTTT
>TRBV19|NA|TRBJ2-2|TRBD2
CASRLAGGPVGELFF
TGTGCCAGTAGACTAGCGGGAGGGCCGGTCGGGGAGCTGTTTTTT
>TRBV30|NA|TRBJ2-5|TRBD2
CAWRSGLAGEETQYF
TGTGCCTGGAGGTCGGGACTAGCGGGAGAGGAGACCCAGTACTTC
>TRBV24-1|once|TRBJ1-4|NA
CATQAPDKGEKLFF
TGTGCCACTCAGGCCCCGGACAAAGGGGAAAAACTGTTTTTT
>TRBV28|NA|TRBJ1-1|NA
CASFTETGRAFF
TGTGCCAGTTTCACGGAAACAGGGAGAGCTTTCTTT
>TRBV4-1|NA|TRBJ2-5|TRBD1
CASSQEGTGKETQYF
TGCGCCAGCAGCCAAGAAGGGACAGGGAAAGAGACCCAGTACTTC
>TRBV5-6|NA|TRBJ2-3|TRBD2
CASSTETSGITDTQYF
TGTGCCAGCAGCACTGAGACTAGCGGGATCACAGATACGCAGTATTTT
>TRBV30|NA|TRBJ2-1|NA
CAWSVGTNNEQFF
TGTGCCTGGAGTGTAGGGACAAACAATGAGCAGTTCTTC
>TRBV27|once|TRBJ2-1|NA
CASSLSLENEQFF
TGTGCCAGCAGTTTAAGTCTCGAGAATGAGCAGTTCTTC
>TRBV6-1|NA|TRBJ1-6|TRBD1
CASSELQGVNSPLHF
TGTGCCAGCAGTGAGTTACAGGGGGTTAATTCACCCCTCCACTTT
>TRBV4-1|NA|TRBJ1-2|TRBD1
CASSQSRTGDYGYTF
TGCGCCAGCAGCCAATCCCGGACAGGGGATTATGGCTACACCTTC
>TRBV5-6|NA|TRBJ1-2|TRBD1
CASSRGDRRGYTF
TGTGCCAGCAGCCGCGGGGACAGGAGGGGCTACACCTTC
>TRBV30|NA|TRBJ1-3|NA
CASLSGNTIYF
TGTGCCTCGCTATCTGGAAACACCATATATTTT